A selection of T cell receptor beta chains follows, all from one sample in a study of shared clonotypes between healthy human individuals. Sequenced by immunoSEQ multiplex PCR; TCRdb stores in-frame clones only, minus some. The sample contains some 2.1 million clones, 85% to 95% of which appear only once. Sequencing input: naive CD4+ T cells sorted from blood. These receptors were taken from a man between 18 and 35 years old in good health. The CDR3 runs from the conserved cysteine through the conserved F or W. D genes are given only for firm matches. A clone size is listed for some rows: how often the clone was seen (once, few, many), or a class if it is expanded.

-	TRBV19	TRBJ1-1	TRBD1	CASKTGGNTEAFF	TGTGCCAGTAAGACAGGGGGGAACACTGAAGCTTTCTTT
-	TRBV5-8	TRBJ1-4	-	CASSLASGTNEKLFF	TGTGCCAGCAGCTTGGCCTCAGGGACTAATGAAAAACTGTTTTTT
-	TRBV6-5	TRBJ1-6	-	CASSLGAWDSPLHF	TGTGCCAGCAGTCTCGGTGCTTGGGATTCACCCCTCCACTTT
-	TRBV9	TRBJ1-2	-	CASSPAAGNYGYTF	TGTGCCAGCAGCCCGGCCGCAGGGAACTATGGCTACACCTTC
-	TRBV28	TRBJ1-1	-	CASSLGPGFQGNTEAFF	TGTGCCAGCAGTTTAGGTCCGGGGTTTCAGGGGAACACTGAAGCTTTCTTT
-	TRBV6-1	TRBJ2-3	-	CASSGLGSTRLDTQYF	TGTGCCAGCAGTGGCCTGGGGAGTACAAGACTAGATACGCAGTATTTT
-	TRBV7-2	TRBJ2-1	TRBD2	CASSLAGHYNEQFF	TGTGCCAGCAGCCTAGCGGGCCACTACAATGAGCAGTTCTTC
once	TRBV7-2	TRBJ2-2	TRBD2	CASSLPGLAGGWGELFF	TGTGCCAGCAGCTTACCGGGACTAGCGGGAGGATGGGGGGAGCTGTTTTTT
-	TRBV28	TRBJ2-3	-	CASSLAGSTDTQYF	TGTGCCAGCAGTTTGGCAGGTTCCACAGATACGCAGTATTTT
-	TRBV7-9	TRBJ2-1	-	CASSLSGAGSEQFF	TGTGCCAGCAGCTTATCGGGGGCCGGGAGTGAGCAGTTCTTC
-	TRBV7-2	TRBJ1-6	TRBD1	CASSQGQAGDSPLHF	TGTGCCAGCAGCCAAGGACAGGCGGGAGATTCACCCCTCCACTTT
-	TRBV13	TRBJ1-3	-	CASSFRDAGNTIYF	TGTGCCAGCAGCTTCCGGGACGCCGGAAACACCATATATTTT
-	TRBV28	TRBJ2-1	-	CASTGGPFEQFF	TGTGCCAGCACCGGCGGGCCTTTCGAGCAGTTCTTC
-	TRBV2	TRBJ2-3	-	CASSGTATFTDTQYF	TGTGCCAGCAGTGGGACAGCGACGTTCACAGATACGCAGTATTTT
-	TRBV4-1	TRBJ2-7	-	CASSQPGRNHEQYF	TGCGCCAGCAGCCAACCAGGGAGGAACCACGAGCAGTACTTC
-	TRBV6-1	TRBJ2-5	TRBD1	CASSEDRVLGETQYF	TGTGCCAGCAGTGAGGACAGGGTTTTGGGAGAGACCCAGTACTTC
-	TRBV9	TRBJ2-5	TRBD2	CASSAQGTSRETQYF	TGTGCCAGCAGCGCACAAGGGACTAGCCGAGAGACCCAGTACTTC
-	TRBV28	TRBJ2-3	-	CASSFGPANGPDTQYF	TGTGCCAGCAGTTTTGGTCCGGCTAACGGTCCAGATACGCAGTATTTT
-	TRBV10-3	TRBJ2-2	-	CAISDTVWTGELFF	TGTGCCATCAGTGATACGGTGTGGACCGGGGAGCTGTTTTTT
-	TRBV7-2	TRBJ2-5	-	CASSLDWLSAQYF	TGTGCCAGCAGCTTAGACTGGCTGTCGGCCCAGTACTTC
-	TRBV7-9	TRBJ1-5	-	CASSGGQGGYQPQHF	TGTGCCAGCAGCGGCGGCCAGGGAGGTTACCAGCCCCAGCATTTT
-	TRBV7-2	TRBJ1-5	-	CASSEGTYQPQHF	TGTGCCAGCAGCGAGGGGACCTATCAGCCCCAGCATTTT
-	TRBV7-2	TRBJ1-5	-	CASSLAQGGQPQHF	TGTGCCAGCAGCTTAGCTCAGGGAGGTCAGCCCCAGCATTTT